The rows below give T cell receptor beta chains drawn from one sample of a study of control samples from healthy donors and cancer patients. Here immunoSEQ multiplex PCR was the method, and the copy in TCRdb shows in-frame clones only, minus some. The table includes about 130,000 clones, around nine tenths detected once. Sequencing was carried out using blood. The source is a young man in good health. Each CDR3 is given with its conserved first and last residue. The D gene is left open where the match is weak. Expanded clones are given a class, and other clones once, few, many or no size at all.

TRBV5-1	NA	TRBD2	TRBJ2-7	CASSLTGGPDEQYF	TGCGCCAGCAGCTTAACGGGGGGGCCCGACGAGCAGTACTTC
TRBV5-1	few	NA	TRBJ1-4	CASSFDAGSNEKLFF	TGCGCCAGCAGCTTTGACGCAGGGTCTAATGAAAAACTGTTTTTT
TRBV18	NA	TRBD2	TRBJ2-5	CASSPPYAGDKETQYF	TGTGCCAGCTCACCACCGTATGCGGGGGATAAGGAGACCCAGTACTTC
TRBV12-3/TRBV12-4	NA	TRBD1	TRBJ1-1	CATTTGAGTEAFF	TGTGCCACCACGACAGGGGCGGGAACTGAAGCTTTCTTT
TRBV6-6	NA	TRBD1	TRBJ1-2	CASSLTGVGNYGYTF	TGTGCCAGCAGTTTGACAGGGGTGGGAAACTATGGCTACACCTTC
TRBV18	NA	NA	TRBJ2-7	CASSRDIWREQYF	TGTGCCAGCTCACGGGACATATGGCGCGAGCAGTACTTC
TRBV5-1	NA	NA	TRBJ2-4	CASSLAVISGLGNIQYF	TGCGCCAGCAGCTTGGCCGTTATATCAGGGTTAGGGAACATTCAGTACTTC
TRBV3-1/TRBV3-2	NA	TRBD2	TRBJ2-3	CASSKRKVAGGTDTQYF	TGTGCCAGCAGCAAAAGGAAGGTAGCGGGGGGCACAGATACGCAGTATTTT
TRBV15	NA	NA	TRBJ1-2	CATSRVKGFNYGYTF	TGTGCCACCAGCAGAGTCAAGGGGTTTAACTATGGCTACACCTTC
TRBV5-1	NA	NA	TRBJ2-1	CASSGDLSSYNEQFF	TGCGCCAGCAGCGGGGACTTGAGCTCCTACAATGAGCAGTTCTTC
TRBV9	NA	NA	TRBJ1-2	CASSVVGGPYGYTF	TGTGCCAGCAGCGTAGTTGGAGGCCCCTATGGCTACACCTTC
TRBV7-9	NA	NA	TRBJ1-1	CASSYRGGTEAFF	TGTGCCAGCAGTTACCGAGGTGGAACTGAAGCTTTCTTT
TRBV2	NA	TRBD1	TRBJ1-4	CASSDLTGGYEKLFF	TGTGCCAGCAGTGATTTGACAGGGGGCTATGAAAAACTGTTTTTT
TRBV11-2	NA	TRBD1	TRBJ1-6	CASSGRDRGHSPLHF	TGTGCCAGCAGCGGCCGGGACAGGGGGCATTCACCCCTCCACTTT
TRBV6-5	NA	NA	TRBJ1-3	CASRWGNTIYF	TGTGCCAGCCGTTGGGGTAACACCATATATTTT
TRBV6-5	few	TRBD1	TRBJ1-2	CATRQGANYGYTF	TGTGCCACCCGACAGGGGGCTAACTATGGCTACACCTTC
TRBV4-2	NA	NA	TRBJ1-4	CASSQDQGRLEKLFF	TGTGCCAGCAGCCAAGATCAGGGGAGGTTGGAAAAACTGTTTTTT
TRBV24-1	NA	TRBD1	TRBJ2-1	CATSDPEPDRATYNEQFF	TGTGCCACCAGTGATCCGGAACCCGACAGGGCCACCTACAATGAGCAGTTCTTC
TRBV19	once	NA	TRBJ1-1	CASSLRQFNTEAFF	TGTGCCAGTAGTCTGAGACAGTTCAACACTGAAGCTTTCTTT
TRBV29-1	NA	NA	TRBJ1-2	CSVPDRYNYGYTF	TGCAGCGTTCCCGATAGATATAACTATGGCTACACCTTC
TRBV20-1	NA	NA	TRBJ1-2	CSASQMALVVDGYTF	TGCAGTGCTAGTCAAATGGCCCTCGTGGTGGATGGCTACACCTTC
TRBV24-1	NA	NA	TRBJ2-2	CATSDFRFPGELFF	TGTGCCACCAGTGATTTTAGGTTTCCCGGGGAGCTGTTTTTT
TRBV9	NA	NA	TRBJ2-1	CASSARLQRQDNEQFF	TGTGCCAGCAGCGCCCGACTACAGAGACAAGACAATGAGCAGTTCTTC
TRBV18	NA	NA	TRBJ2-3	CASSEGVSSTDTQYF	TGTGCCAGCTCCGAGGGGGTTTCTAGCACAGATACGCAGTATTTT
TRBV11-2	NA	TRBD1	TRBJ1-6	CASRGMDRGTNSPLHF	TGTGCCAGCAGAGGGATGGACAGGGGGACTAATTCACCCCTCCACTTT
TRBV11-3	once	TRBD2	TRBJ2-5	CASSEPSSGGASETQYF	TGTGCCAGCAGCGAACCTTCAAGCGGGGGGGCCTCAGAGACCCAGTACTTC
TRBV5-5	NA	TRBD1	TRBJ1-1	CASSSGTENTEAFF	TGTGCCAGCAGCTCCGGGACAGAGAACACTGAAGCTTTCTTT
TRBV29-1	many	TRBD1	TRBJ1-2	CSGGTGITYGYTF	TGCAGCGGAGGGACAGGTATTACCTATGGCTACACCTTC
TRBV3-1/TRBV3-2	NA	TRBD2	TRBJ2-3	CASSPRREITDTQYF	TGTGCCAGCAGCCCCCGGCGGGAGATTACAGATACGCAGTATTTT
TRBV5-6	NA	TRBD1	TRBJ1-4	CASSMTGVDEKLFF	TGTGCCAGCAGCATGACAGGGGTTGATGAAAAACTGTTTTTT
TRBV18	NA	TRBD1	TRBJ1-1	CASSRDREGEAFF	TGTGCCAGCTCACGGGACAGGGAGGGAGAAGCTTTCTTT
TRBV9	NA	NA	TRBJ2-7	CASSVGASTYEQYF	TGTGCCAGCAGCGTAGGGGCCAGTACCTACGAGCAGTACTTC
TRBV7-9	NA	NA	TRBJ1-4	CASSPWTVATNEKLFF	TGTGCCAGCAGCCCCTGGACAGTTGCAACTAATGAAAAACTGTTTTTT
TRBV6-6	once	NA	TRBJ2-2	CASSYTDETGELFF	TGTGCCAGCAGTTACACGGACGAAACCGGGGAGCTGTTTTTT
TRBV4-1	NA	TRBD1	TRBJ2-7	CASSQDGRGRKQYF	TGCGCCAGCAGCCAAGATGGCAGGGGGAGAAAGCAGTACTTC
TRBV11-2	NA	TRBD2	TRBJ2-7	CASSFSGGTYEQYF	TGTGCCAGCAGCTTTAGCGGGGGCACCTACGAGCAGTACTTC
TRBV15	NA	NA	TRBJ2-1	CATSREGRLNEQFF	TGTGCCACCAGCAGAGAGGGCAGGCTGAATGAGCAGTTCTTC
TRBV29-1	NA	NA	TRBJ1-5	CSVDGPVGEAGNQPQHF	TGCAGCGTTGACGGGCCGGTGGGGGAAGCGGGCAATCAGCCCCAGCATTTT
TRBV11-3	NA	TRBD2	TRBJ2-5	CASSPGVAGGLYQETQYF	TGTGCCAGCAGCCCCGGGGTAGCGGGGGGTCTGTACCAAGAGACCCAGTACTTC
TRBV18	NA	NA	TRBJ2-5	CASSPPGRGEETQYF	TGTGCCAGCTCACCACCAGGCAGGGGAGAAGAGACCCAGTACTTC
TRBV18	NA	NA	TRBJ2-5	CASSPLRDGVGRQETQYF	TGTGCCAGCTCACCCCTCCGCGATGGGGTAGGGAGACAAGAGACCCAGTACTTC
TRBV4-2	NA	TRBD2	TRBJ2-1	CASSMTLGAGGTYNEQFF	TGTGCCAGCAGCATGACCCTCGGGGCGGGGGGAACCTACAATGAGCAGTTCTTC
TRBV5-4	NA	NA	TRBJ1-2	CASSLGRTAPGYTF	TGTGCCAGCAGCTTGGGGAGGACTGCCCCCGGCTACACCTTC
TRBV9	NA	TRBD2	TRBJ2-3	CASTFGGGMGRDTQYF	TGTGCCAGCACCTTTGGGGGGGGTATGGGACGGGATACGCAGTATTTT
TRBV7-2	NA	NA	TRBJ2-5	CASSSLLGGRDQETQYF	TGTGCCAGCAGCTCCCTTCTGGGGGGCCGCGACCAAGAGACCCAGTACTTC
TRBV12-5	NA	NA	TRBJ2-2	CASGLGTGNTGELFF	TGTGCTAGTGGTCTCGGGACCGGGAACACCGGGGAGCTGTTTTTT
TRBV24-1	NA	NA	TRBJ2-5	CATSDFKEPAGKETQYF	TGTGCCACCAGTGATTTTAAAGAGCCGGCAGGGAAAGAGACCCAGTACTTC
TRBV10-2	NA	NA	TRBJ1-6	CASSLTTGYTLHF	TGCGCCAGCAGCCTTACGACCGGTTACACCCTCCACTTT
TRBV2	NA	TRBD1	TRBJ1-2	CASTFDRGNGYTF	TGTGCCAGCACCTTCGACAGGGGGAACGGCTACACCTTC
TRBV4-1	NA	TRBD2	TRBJ2-2	CASSQGLLTGELFF	TGCGCCAGCAGCCAGGGACTACTCACCGGGGAGCTGTTTTTT
TRBV18	NA	TRBD1	TRBJ2-7	CASSPTDRVARKFSYEQYF	TGTGCCAGCTCACCTACGGACAGGGTGGCCAGAAAATTCTCCTACGAGCAGTACTTC
TRBV30	NA	NA	TRBJ1-2	CAWSVLGGYTF	TGTGCCTGGAGTGTTCTCGGTGGCTACACCTTC
TRBV29-1	once	NA	TRBJ1-1	CSVPNQAFF	TGCAGCGTGCCTAATCAAGCTTTCTTT
TRBV6-5	NA	NA	TRBJ1-1	CAVSRGGGTEAFF	TGTGCCGTCAGCCGGGGCGGGGGCACTGAAGCTTTCTTT
TRBV6-4	NA	NA	TRBJ2-2	CASSLEINTGELFF	TGTGCCAGCAGTCTAGAAATTAACACCGGGGAGCTGTTTTTT